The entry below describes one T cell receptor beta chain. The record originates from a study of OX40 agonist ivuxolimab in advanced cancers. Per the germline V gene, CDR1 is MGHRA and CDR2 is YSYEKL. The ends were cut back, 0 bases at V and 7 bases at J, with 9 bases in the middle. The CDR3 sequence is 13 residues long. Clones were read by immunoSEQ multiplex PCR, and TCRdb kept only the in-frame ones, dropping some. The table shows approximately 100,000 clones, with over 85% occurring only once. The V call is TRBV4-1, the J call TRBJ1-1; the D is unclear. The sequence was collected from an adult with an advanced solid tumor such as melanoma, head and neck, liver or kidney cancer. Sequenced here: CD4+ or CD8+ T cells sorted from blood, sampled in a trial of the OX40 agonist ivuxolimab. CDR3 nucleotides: TGCGCCAGCAGCCAAGAGGTCTGGCGTGAAGCTTTCTTT. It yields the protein CASSQEVWREAFF.